The sequence of this T cell receptor beta chain was determined in a study of blood T cell repertoires in COVID-19 (dated by TCRdb to between 2020 and 2021). Describing the broader study: Samples covering the acute and convalescent phases of COVID-19 were provided by collaborators in the United States, Italy and Spain. Samples were obtained from the ongoing ImmuneRACE study (first 160 participants) and from about 1,300 subjects provided by 6 global collaborators. The prospective study material was composed of cDNA or gDNA derived from T cells, B-cell-depleted T cells, or PBMCs. The dataset comprised deeply sampled blood TCRbeta repertoires from subjects exposed to, actively infected with, or recovered from COVID-19. HLA class I and class II types, where available, came from metadata supplied by the sample provider rather than from assay-based typing. The repertoires were made available in a free public database intended to serve as a resource for research on the immune response to SARS-CoV-2. A de-identified subject ID, COVID-19 status, age in years and sex were almost always included in the sample metadata. The research as a whole found: Clinical and demographic metadata were provided uncurated, with the amount varying by source and participant.

About this clone: This receptor's antigen is unknown. Base qualities are not recorded, but no much larger clone differs from it by a single base.

Whole blood was collected in K2EDTA tubes by collaborating institutions according to the institutions' own protocols. For TCRbeta analysis, collaborators shipped samples as frozen whole blood, isolated PBMCs, or DNA extracted from either of those sample types. TCRbeta CDR3 regions were amplified from genomic DNA by means of the immunoSEQ Assay, a bias-controlled multiplex PCR. Concerning the study's data processing: The number of nucleated cells in each sample was estimated from the amplification of reference gene primers within the assay. To quantify the absolute abundance of each unique TCRbeta CDR3 rearrangement, sequence reads were collapsed and filtered. For each sample, productive Simpson clonality was calculated as the square root of Simpson's diversity index across productive rearrangements. The immuneACCESS repertoire file appears here via TCRdb, limited to in-frame rearrangements. These files lack a portion of the clones; in checked studies, under half of the deficit traces to unresolved V genes, and the cause of the others is not known. That table is the source of V, J and clone size, and D and trimming were worked out from the DNA. Here the sample has about 200,000 clones; 80% occur a single time. The biggest ten clones account for 4.5% to 7% of the sample.

The source of this sequence is an older woman with acute or convalescent COVID-19. Sequenced material: peripheral blood.

The CDR3 is CSVSVTPLYNEQFF. The DNA sequence follows: TGCAGCGTCTCCGTGACACCCCTCTACAATGAGCAGTTCTTC. Here the chain combines TRBV29-1 and TRBJ2-1, with no confident D gene call. The CDR3 starts with the cysteine, ends with the phenylalanine, and has 14 residues. The read is trimmed to its CDR3 DNA, 42 bases read in frame from base 1. A distance of 15 bases separates the germline ends of V and J, which lose 6 bases and 3 bases respectively. The germline V gene gives CDR1 as SQVTM and CDR2 as ANQGSEA.